This T cell receptor (beta chain) was sequenced during a study of CD8 T cells in ankylosing spondylitis. Study conclusions and caveats: Blood from ankylosing spondylitis patients appeared to carry a characteristic roughly 8-variant TCR beta motif.

This clonotype was counted ten times or more. Antigen unknown. Via MiXCR, TCRdb re-called the 5' RACE reads, giving one row per CDR3 protein. Here the sample spans about 460,000 distinct CDR3 sequences, about 5% being singletons. The V end was cut by 3 bases, the J end by 6 bases, with 14 bases between. The CDR3 is made up of 15 amino acids. Germline lookup yields CDR1 ENHRY and CDR2 SYGVKD. This TCR was sampled from a male donor with ankylosing spondylitis. The chain is built from TRBV10-3 and TRBJ1-4, with D possibly being TRBD1 (6 bases). Sequencing was carried out using blood, either unsorted or a sorted T cell fraction (not recorded which). The CDR3 DNA reads TGTGCCATCAGTGATAGGACAGCGACGGATGAAAAACTGTTTTTT. Encoded protein: CAISDRTATDEKLFF.